This is a list of T cell receptor beta chains from one sample in a study of human T cells and chemical hapten exposure. One entry per CDR3 protein, called by TCRdb with MiXCR from the RACE reads. The table records under 450,000 distinct CDR3 sequences, under 6.5% of them present only once. Sequencing used whole blood, obtained in connection with sensitization to the hapten diphenylcyclopropenone (DPC). The receptors here all came from a woman aged 18 to 35 with alopecia areata. Some clones in this sample may be carry-over from other donors' samples. CDR3s include the opening cysteine and the closing phenylalanine or tryptophan. The D gene is left open where the match is weak. Clone sizes are given selectively: once, few, many, or a class where the clone is expanded.

CDR3 length: 13
clone size: many
D gene: TRBD2
J gene: TRBJ2-1
V gene: TRBV10-3
CDR3 DNA: TGTGCCATGAGGGAGGGACTTAAAGATGAGCAGTTCTTC
CDR3 protein: CAMREGLKDEQFF

CDR3 length: 15
clone size: few
D gene: TRBD1
J gene: TRBJ2-1
V gene: TRBV12-3/TRBV12-4
CDR3 DNA: TGTGCCAGCAGTCCGGACAGGAGCTCCTACAATGAGCAGTTCTTC
CDR3 protein: CASSPDRSSYNEQFF

CDR3 length: 14
clone size: -
D gene: -
J gene: TRBJ2-3
V gene: TRBV12-3/TRBV12-4
CDR3 DNA: TGTGCCAGCACCGACGGTCCACACACAGATATGCAGTATTTT
CDR3 protein: CASTDGPHTDMQYF

CDR3 length: 16
clone size: many
D gene: -
J gene: TRBJ1-1
V gene: TRBV12-2
CDR3 DNA: TGTGCAAGTCGCTTAGCGCTAAAGGAGGGTCTATCCGAAGCTTTCTTT
CDR3 protein: CASRLALKEGLSEAFF

CDR3 length: 14
clone size: few
D gene: -
J gene: TRBJ2-3
V gene: TRBV4-3
CDR3 DNA: TGCGCCAGTACTCCGGGACTCAACACAGATACGCAGTATTTT
CDR3 protein: CASTPGLNTDTQYF

CDR3 length: 12
clone size: few
D gene: -
J gene: TRBJ1-1
V gene: TRBV20-1
CDR3 DNA: TGCAGTGCTAGAGATCCCGCCTATGAAGCTTTCTTT
CDR3 protein: CSARDPAYEAFF

CDR3 length: 15
clone size: many
D gene: -
J gene: TRBJ1-1
V gene: TRBV6-5
CDR3 DNA: TGTGCCAGCAGTTATCTCCCCACAGGAGGTACTGAAGCTTTCTTT
CDR3 protein: CASSYLPTGGTEAFF

CDR3 length: 15
clone size: few
D gene: -
J gene: TRBJ2-3
V gene: TRBV6-1
CDR3 DNA: TGTGCCACCCCGGTCGAGGACAGCCAGTCGGGTACGCAGTATTTT
CDR3 protein: CATPVEDSQSGTQYF

CDR3 length: 13
clone size: -
D gene: TRBD1
J gene: TRBJ2-4
V gene: TRBV12-3/TRBV12-4
CDR3 DNA: TGTGCCAGCAGCCAAGGGGGCAGGGGCATTCAGTACTTC
CDR3 protein: CASSQGGRGIQYF

CDR3 length: 15
clone size: few
D gene: TRBD1
J gene: TRBJ2-5
V gene: TRBV25-1
CDR3 DNA: TGTGCCAGCAGTGCCGGACAGGGGAACCCAGAGACCCAGTACTTC
CDR3 protein: CASSAGQGNPETQYF

CDR3 length: 16
clone size: -
D gene: -
J gene: TRBJ1-5
V gene: TRBV4-2
CDR3 DNA: TGTGCCAGCAGCCAAGATTTGATAGGGGGGCGACAGCCCCAGCATTTT
CDR3 protein: CASSQDLIGGRQPQHF

CDR3 length: 15
clone size: few
D gene: -
J gene: TRBJ1-1
V gene: TRBV4-3
CDR3 DNA: TGCGCCAGCAGCCTATACCGAGAGATGAACACTGAAGCTTTCTTT
CDR3 protein: CASSLYREMNTEAFF

CDR3 length: 14
clone size: few
D gene: TRBD1
J gene: TRBJ1-2
V gene: TRBV6-5
CDR3 DNA: TGTGCCAGCACCTTAGGGGGCGGCAAGGGTGGCTACACCTTC
CDR3 protein: CASTLGGGKGGYTF

CDR3 length: 21
clone size: many
D gene: TRBD1
J gene: TRBJ1-6
V gene: TRBV27
CDR3 DNA: TGTGCCAGCACCCCTCGAATGACAGGGAATATTCACCGAGCATATAATTCACCCCTCCACTTT
CDR3 protein: CASTPRMTGNIHRAYNSPLHF

CDR3 length: 11
clone size: few
D gene: -
J gene: TRBJ1-5
V gene: TRBV28
CDR3 DNA: TGTGCCAGCAGTTTTTGGCAGCCCCAGCATTTT
CDR3 protein: CASSFWQPQHF

CDR3 length: 13
clone size: -
D gene: -
J gene: TRBJ2-5
V gene: TRBV4-2
CDR3 DNA: TGTGCCAGCCGAGAGGGGGGCGGGGAGACCCAGTACTTC
CDR3 protein: CASREGGGETQYF

CDR3 length: 13
clone size: many
D gene: TRBD1
J gene: TRBJ1-6
V gene: TRBV5-1
CDR3 DNA: TGTGCCAGCAGTCTAGACAGGGATTCACCCCTCCACTTT
CDR3 protein: CASSLDRDSPLHF

CDR3 length: 13
clone size: -
D gene: -
J gene: TRBJ2-3
V gene: TRBV24-1
CDR3 DNA: TGTGCCACCTCTGTTGGGCTCGCAGATACGCAGTATTTT
CDR3 protein: CATSVGLADTQYF

CDR3 length: 15
clone size: many
D gene: -
J gene: TRBJ1-4
V gene: TRBV5-6
CDR3 DNA: TGTGCCAGCAGCCCGGTCGAGGGGCTCCGTGAAAAACTGTTTTTT
CDR3 protein: CASSPVEGLREKLFF

CDR3 length: 16
clone size: -
D gene: -
J gene: TRBJ2-4
V gene: TRBV7-9
CDR3 DNA: TGTGCCAGCAGCCCCCCCCCGCTAGCCCAGAAAAACATTCAGTACTTC
CDR3 protein: CASSPPPLAQKNIQYF

CDR3 length: 14
clone size: many
D gene: TRBD2
J gene: TRBJ2-3
V gene: TRBV10-3
CDR3 DNA: TGTGCCACTATGACTAGCGGGGGCACAGATACGCAGTATTTT
CDR3 protein: CATMTSGGTDTQYF

CDR3 length: 12
clone size: many
D gene: TRBD1
J gene: TRBJ1-5
V gene: TRBV20-1
CDR3 DNA: TGCAGTGCGTACCGGGACAGGCAGCCCCAGCATTTT
CDR3 protein: CSAYRDRQPQHF

CDR3 length: 15
clone size: many
D gene: -
J gene: TRBJ1-5
V gene: TRBV9
CDR3 DNA: TGTGCCAGCAGCCAGACGGGACAAAGCAATCAGCCCCAGCATTTT
CDR3 protein: CASSQTGQSNQPQHF

CDR3 length: 15
clone size: few
D gene: -
J gene: TRBJ2-4
V gene: TRBV18
CDR3 DNA: TGTGCCAGCTCACCGGAGGGGGCATCCAAAAACATTCAGTACTTC
CDR3 protein: CASSPEGASKNIQYF

CDR3 length: 13
clone size: -
D gene: -
J gene: TRBJ1-4
V gene: TRBV10-3
CDR3 DNA: TGTGCCATCAGTGAATACCGCTCCAGGGAACTGTTTTTT
CDR3 protein: CAISEYRSRELFF

CDR3 length: 17
clone size: many
D gene: TRBD1
J gene: TRBJ1-4
V gene: TRBV7-6
CDR3 DNA: TGTGCCAGCAGCCCAATGTTTCCGGGACAGATTAATGAAAAACTGTTTTTT
CDR3 protein: CASSPMFPGQINEKLFF

CDR3 length: 14
clone size: many
D gene: -
J gene: TRBJ1-5
V gene: TRBV7-2
CDR3 DNA: TGTGCCAGCAGCTTTAACGGCTATAATCAGCCCCAGCATTTT
CDR3 protein: CASSFNGYNQPQHF

CDR3 length: 13
clone size: many
D gene: -
J gene: TRBJ1-2
V gene: TRBV6-6
CDR3 DNA: TGTGCCACCCGGGACTTAGCTAACTATGGCTACACCTTC
CDR3 protein: CATRDLANYGYTF

CDR3 length: 16
clone size: few
D gene: -
J gene: TRBJ2-3
V gene: TRBV9
CDR3 DNA: TGTGCCAGCAGCCCGAGACTAGAGGGCCTCACAGATACGCAGTATTTT
CDR3 protein: CASSPRLEGLTDTQYF

CDR3 length: 15
clone size: few
D gene: TRBD1
J gene: TRBJ2-7
V gene: TRBV29-1
CDR3 DNA: TGCAGCGCCCTCTCCGGGACAGGGAAAGCCTACGAGCAGTACTTC
CDR3 protein: CSALSGTGKAYEQYF

CDR3 length: 18
clone size: many
D gene: -
J gene: TRBJ2-3
V gene: TRBV14
CDR3 DNA: TGTGCCAGCAGCCAAGATAATTTGGCCAACCCTTCATCTCATACGCAGTATTTT
CDR3 protein: CASSQDNLANPSSHTQYF

CDR3 length: 15
clone size: many
D gene: -
J gene: TRBJ1-4
V gene: TRBV20-1
CDR3 DNA: TGCAGTGCTAGACGAACAGGGTCCAAGAATGAAAAACTGTTTTTT
CDR3 protein: CSARRTGSKNEKLFF

CDR3 length: 17
clone size: many
D gene: -
J gene: TRBJ2-7
V gene: TRBV4-1
CDR3 DNA: TGCGCCAGCAGCCCTCCAAGGGATGGTAAGGGTCCCTACGAGCAGTACTTC
CDR3 protein: CASSPPRDGKGPYEQYF

CDR3 length: 18
clone size: few
D gene: -
J gene: TRBJ1-1
V gene: TRBV7-9
CDR3 DNA: TGTGCCAGCAGCTTAGAGGCCCTGACTTGGGGGCGCAACACTGAAGCTTTCTTT
CDR3 protein: CASSLEALTWGRNTEAFF

CDR3 length: 13
clone size: many
D gene: -
J gene: TRBJ1-1
V gene: TRBV20-1
CDR3 DNA: TGCAGTGGATGGGACAACATGAACACTGAAGCTTTCTTT
CDR3 protein: CSGWDNMNTEAFF

CDR3 length: 15
clone size: few
D gene: TRBD1
J gene: TRBJ1-1
V gene: TRBV6-2/TRBV6-3
CDR3 DNA: TGTGCCAGCAGTCATCACAGGGGAAGGAACACTGAAGCTTTCTTT
CDR3 protein: CASSHHRGRNTEAFF

CDR3 length: 15
clone size: -
D gene: TRBD2
J gene: TRBJ2-5
V gene: TRBV11-2
CDR3 DNA: TGTGCCAGCAGCTTAATCTCGCGGGGGCAAGAGACCCAGTACTTC
CDR3 protein: CASSLISRGQETQYF

CDR3 length: 14
clone size: -
D gene: TRBD1
J gene: TRBJ2-2
V gene: TRBV12-3/TRBV12-4
CDR3 DNA: TGTGCCAGCAGCCCTCTGACAGGGGTCGGGGAGCTGTTTTTT
CDR3 protein: CASSPLTGVGELFF

CDR3 length: 13
clone size: -
D gene: -
J gene: TRBJ2-2
V gene: TRBV6-5
CDR3 DNA: TGTGCCAGCCTAGGGGACGGCACCGGGGAGCTGTTTTTT
CDR3 protein: CASLGDGTGELFF

CDR3 length: 15
clone size: few
D gene: -
J gene: TRBJ1-2
V gene: TRBV14
CDR3 DNA: TGTGCCAGCAGCCAAGCCGGTATGGGGTACTATGGCTACACCTTC
CDR3 protein: CASSQAGMGYYGYTF

CDR3 length: 16
clone size: few
D gene: TRBD1
J gene: TRBJ2-7
V gene: TRBV4-3
CDR3 DNA: TGCGCCAGCAGCCTCCTTAGAGGGACAGGGGGCCACGAGCAGTACTTC
CDR3 protein: CASSLLRGTGGHEQYF

CDR3 length: 13
clone size: many
D gene: -
J gene: TRBJ1-6
V gene: TRBV18
CDR3 DNA: TGTGCCAGCTCACGTGACTATAATTCACCCCTCCACTTT
CDR3 protein: CASSRDYNSPLHF

CDR3 length: 15
clone size: few
D gene: -
J gene: TRBJ1-1
V gene: TRBV7-3
CDR3 DNA: TGTGCCAGCAGCCCAATACAGGGCCGGGGGACTGAAGCTTTCTTT
CDR3 protein: CASSPIQGRGTEAFF

CDR3 length: 15
clone size: few
D gene: TRBD2
J gene: TRBJ2-3
V gene: TRBV10-3
CDR3 DNA: TGTGCCATCAGCGTAGCGGGGCCTAGCACAGATACGCAGTATTTT
CDR3 protein: CAISVAGPSTDTQYF

CDR3 length: 14
clone size: many
D gene: -
J gene: TRBJ1-2
V gene: TRBV6-5
CDR3 DNA: TGTGCCAGCAGCTCTCCCGGGGGAGGTGAGGGCTACACCTTC
CDR3 protein: CASSSPGGGEGYTF

CDR3 length: 14
clone size: few
D gene: TRBD1
J gene: TRBJ1-1
V gene: TRBV7-6
CDR3 DNA: TGTGCCAGCAGCCGTACGACAGGGAGAACTGAAGCTTTCTTT
CDR3 protein: CASSRTTGRTEAFF

CDR3 length: 13
clone size: -
D gene: -
J gene: TRBJ2-1
V gene: TRBV20-1
CDR3 DNA: TGCAGTGCTCGTGGTCCGGGCTACAATGAGCAGTTCTTC
CDR3 protein: CSARGPGYNEQFF

CDR3 length: 16
clone size: few
D gene: -
J gene: TRBJ2-6
V gene: TRBV27
CDR3 DNA: TGTGCCAGCAGTATCCTGATCCCCTCTGGGGCCAACGTCCTGACTTTC
CDR3 protein: CASSILIPSGANVLTF

CDR3 length: 14
clone size: few
D gene: TRBD2
J gene: TRBJ2-5
V gene: TRBV3-1
CDR3 DNA: TGTGCCAGCACTGCTAGCGGGGGGCAGGAGACCCAGTACTTC
CDR3 protein: CASTASGGQETQYF

CDR3 length: 14
clone size: few
D gene: -
J gene: TRBJ2-7
V gene: TRBV11-2
CDR3 DNA: TGTGCCAGCAGCTTAGAGCCAGGGAACTACGAGCAGTACTTC
CDR3 protein: CASSLEPGNYEQYF

CDR3 length: 17
clone size: few
D gene: TRBD2
J gene: TRBJ2-7
V gene: TRBV6-6
CDR3 DNA: TGTGCCAGCAGTTACTCGGTGATAGGGCTAGCGGACTACGAGCAGTACTTC
CDR3 protein: CASSYSVIGLADYEQYF

CDR3 length: 12
clone size: few
D gene: TRBD2
J gene: TRBJ2-7
V gene: TRBV20-1
CDR3 DNA: TGCAGTGCTCGGACTAGCGGCTACGAGCAGTACTTC
CDR3 protein: CSARTSGYEQYF

CDR3 length: 14
clone size: many
D gene: -
J gene: TRBJ1-3
V gene: TRBV29-1
CDR3 DNA: TGCAGCGTACCGGACACCCGCTCTGGAAACACCATATATTTT
CDR3 protein: CSVPDTRSGNTIYF

CDR3 length: 14
clone size: many
D gene: -
J gene: TRBJ1-5
V gene: TRBV5-1
CDR3 DNA: TGTGCCAGCAGTTTTGGGGCAGGCAATCAGCCCCAGCATTTT
CDR3 protein: CASSFGAGNQPQHF

CDR3 length: 14
clone size: -
D gene: TRBD1
J gene: TRBJ2-3
V gene: TRBV12-3/TRBV12-4
CDR3 DNA: TGTGCCAGCGGAAGGGACAGGGCGGAAGATACGCAGTATTTT
CDR3 protein: CASGRDRAEDTQYF

CDR3 length: 18
clone size: -
D gene: TRBD2
J gene: TRBJ2-3
V gene: TRBV7-9
CDR3 DNA: TGTGCCAGCAGCCTGACTAGCGGGGGGCTTACTAGCACAGATACGCAGTATTTT
CDR3 protein: CASSLTSGGLTSTDTQYF